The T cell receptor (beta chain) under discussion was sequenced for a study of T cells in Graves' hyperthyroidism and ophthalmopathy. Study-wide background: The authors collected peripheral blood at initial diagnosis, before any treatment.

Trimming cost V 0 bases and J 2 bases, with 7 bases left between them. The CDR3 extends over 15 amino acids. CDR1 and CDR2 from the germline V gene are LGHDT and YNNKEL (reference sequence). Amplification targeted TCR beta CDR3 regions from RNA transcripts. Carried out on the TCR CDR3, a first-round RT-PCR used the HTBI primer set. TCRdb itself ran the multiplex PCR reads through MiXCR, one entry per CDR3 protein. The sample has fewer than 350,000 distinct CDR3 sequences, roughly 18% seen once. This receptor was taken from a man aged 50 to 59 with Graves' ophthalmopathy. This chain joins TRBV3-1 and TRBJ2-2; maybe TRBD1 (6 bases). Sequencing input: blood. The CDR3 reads CASSQEGTNTGELFF. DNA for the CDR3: TGTGCCAGCAGCCAAGAGGGGACAAACACCGGGGAGCTGTTTTTT.